This TCR beta chain was sequenced for a study of T cells in Graves' hyperthyroidism and ophthalmopathy. The source material, RNA transcripts, was used to amplify TCR beta CDR3 regions. First-round RT-PCR of the TCR CDR3 relied on the HTBI primer set. Each CDR3 protein gets one entry after TCRdb re-called the multiplex PCR reads with MiXCR. The repertoire has roughly 300,000 distinct CDR3 sequences, about 14% of them found once; the top ten carry approximately 23%. The CDR3 covers 15 residues. CDR1 is MNHEY and CDR2 is SVGAGI in the germline V gene. The V gene end was trimmed by 1 base and the J gene end by 5 bases; junction bases not matched to a gene: 5. This clonotype was counted ten times or more.

The sample comprised blood. The J gene is TRBJ2-7, the V gene TRBV6-5; 10 bases fit TRBD1. The receptor's source is a woman aged 25 to 39 with Graves' hyperthyroidism. CDR3 protein: CASSYFGTGVNEQYF. For the CDR3, the DNA is TGTGCCAGCAGTTACTTCGGGACAGGGGTCAACGAGCAGTACTTC.